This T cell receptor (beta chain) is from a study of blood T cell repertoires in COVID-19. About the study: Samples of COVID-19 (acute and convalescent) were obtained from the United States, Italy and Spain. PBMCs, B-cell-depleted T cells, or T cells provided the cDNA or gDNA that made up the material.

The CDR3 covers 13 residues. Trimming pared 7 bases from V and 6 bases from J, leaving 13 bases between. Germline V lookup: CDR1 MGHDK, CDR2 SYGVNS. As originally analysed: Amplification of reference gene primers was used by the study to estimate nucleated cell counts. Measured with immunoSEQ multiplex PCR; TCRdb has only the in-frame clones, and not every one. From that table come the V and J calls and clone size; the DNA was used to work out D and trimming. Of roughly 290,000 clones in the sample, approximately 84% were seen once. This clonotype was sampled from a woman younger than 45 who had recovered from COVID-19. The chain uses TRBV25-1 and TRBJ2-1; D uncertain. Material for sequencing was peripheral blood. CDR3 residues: CASTNPGGNEQFF. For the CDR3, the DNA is TGTGCCAGCACCAACCCCGGTGGCAATGAGCAGTTCTTC.